These 22 T cell receptor beta chains originate from one sample sequenced in a study of T cells in Graves' hyperthyroidism and ophthalmopathy. Authors of the study amplified TCR beta CDR3 regions from RNA transcripts. Initially, a first-round RT-PCR of the TCR CDR3 employed the HTBI primer set. TCRdb called the multiplex PCR reads again in MiXCR, with one record for every CDR3 protein. This table holds 380,000 or so distinct CDR3 sequences, 13% found once. The specimen sequenced was blood. Receptors were obtained from a man aged 30-40 years with Graves' hyperthyroidism that later progressed to Graves' ophthalmopathy.

This clonotype came up a few times. The V call is TRBV5-1, the J call TRBJ2-1; TRBD1 agrees at 7 bases. The V gene end was trimmed by 1 base and the J gene end by 4 bases; junction bases not matched to a gene: 5. The CDR3 consists of 15 residues. Germline CDR1 is SGHRS and CDR2 is YFSETQ. The DNA for the CDR3 is TGCGCCAGCAGCTTGTTCGCGACAGGGTACAATGAGCAGTTCTTC. Protein: CASSLFATGYNEQFF.

This clonotype was recorded at least ten times. The chain couples TRBV7-3 to TRBJ2-7; 7 bases map to TRBD1. J was trimmed by 5 bases and V by 3 bases; bases with no gene match: 10. The CDR3 runs to 15 residues. Germline CDR1 SGHTA, CDR2 FQGTGA. The CDR3 loop reads CASSFRQGISDEQYF. The CDR3 coding sequence is TGTGCCAGCAGCTTCAGACAGGGAATATCCGACGAGCAGTACTTC.

The gene calls are TRBV19 and TRBJ2-3; D gene ambiguous. Germline V gene sequence: CDR1 LNHDA, CDR2 SQIVND (reference sequence). V was shortened by 9 bases and J by 4 bases, with 14 bases between the two germline ends. The CDR3 covers 13 residues. Here the CDR3 reads CASRDPFPDTQYF. Written as DNA, the CDR3 is TGTGCCAGCCGTGACCCATTCCCAGATACGCAGTATTTT.

This clonotype turned up a few times. This chain joins TRBV4-1 and TRBJ2-2; TRBD2 matches 11 bases. This CDR3 spans 16 amino acids. The V and J ends lost 4 bases and 2 bases, in that order; junction bases with no gene match: 3. Germline CDR1 and CDR2: MGHRA and YSYEKL. The DNA for the CDR3 is TGCGCCAGCAGCCTTAGCGGGGGGGCCAACACCGGGGAGCTGTTTTTT. This codes for CASSLSGGANTGELFF.

This clonotype was seen many times. The V and J genes are TRBV29-1 and TRBJ1-2; TRBD1 agrees at 7 bases. The CDR3 is made up of 14 amino acids. The V gene end was trimmed by 8 bases and the J gene end by 6 bases; junction bases not matched to a gene: 15. Germline V CDR1 and CDR2: SQVTM, ANQGSEA. The CDR3 region is CSSGQARGANGYTF. The CDR3 DNA follows: TGCAGCTCCGGGCAGGCCAGGGGGGCCAATGGCTACACCTTC.

This clonotype has just a few counts. The rearrangement uses TRBV20-1 and TRBJ2-5, with no clear D. The CDR3 sequence is 12 residues long. Per the germline V gene, CDR1 is DFQATT and CDR2 is SNEGSKA (reference sequence). V lost 3 bases and J lost 3, with 8 bases in between. CDR3 coding DNA: TGCAGTGCTAGCCTCTCCGAAGAGACCCAGTACTTC. Translating it yields CSASLSEETQYF.

As regards this clonotype: A read error may produce the germline difference seen at one junction end. The genes are TRBV6-1 and TRBJ1-3; 10 positions agree with TRBD1. CDR3 length: 15 residues. Germline V gene sequence: CDR1 MNHNS, CDR2 SASEGT. CDR3 bases: TGTGCCAGCAGACCGACAGGGGGCTCTGGAGACACCATATATTTT. This sequence encodes CASRPTGGSGDTIYF.

Ten or more counts support this clonotype. The chain carries TRBV2 and TRBJ1-2; the D is unclear. Per germline, CDR1 SNHLY and CDR2 FYNNEI. The V end was cut by 1 base, the J end by 4 bases, with 13 bases between. The length of the CDR3 is 15 residues. The CDR3 DNA reads TGTGCCAGCAGTGAAGGAGGGCAGTTCATCTATGGCTACACCTTC. Protein sequence: CASSEGGQFIYGYTF. Based on the CDR3 plus reference TRBV2 and TRBJ1-2, the full variable domain is EPEVTQTPSHQVTQMGQEVILRCVPISNHLYFYWYRQILGQKVEFLVSFYNNEISEKSEIFDDQFSVERPDGSNFTLKIRSTKLEDSAMYFCASSEGGQFIYGYTFGSGTRLTVV.

This clonotype has more than one count but fewer than ten. J is TRBJ2-7 and V is TRBV6-1; tentative D call: TRBD2 (6 bases). The CDR3 is 13 residues long. Germline CDR1 reads MNHNS; CDR2 reads SASEGT. V gave up 3 bases and J gave up 4 bases, with 10 bases separating them. The CDR3 nucleotides are TGTGCCAGCAGTGACTATGGGAGGTACGAGCAGTACTTC. Its translation: CASSDYGRYEQYF.

The table lists this clonotype with a few counts. V is TRBV9 and J is TRBJ1-5, with D hard to call. The length of the CDR3 is 14 residues. In germline, CDR1 is SGDLS, CDR2 YYNGEE. V was cut by 3 bases and J by 0 bases, with 7 bases left in between. In DNA form, the CDR3 reads TGTGCCAGCAGCGCGTCCGTTAGCAATCAGCCCCAGCATTTT. This gives the protein CASSASVSNQPQHF.

In its sample, this clonotype was seen many times. V and J are TRBV11-3 and TRBJ2-1, with 9 bases aligning to TRBD1. The V segment lost 4 bases and the J segment 3 bases; nucleotides outside the gene matches: 4. The CDR3 covers 15 residues. The germline CDR1 and CDR2 sequences are SGHNT and YENEEA. CDR3 nucleotide sequence: TGTGCCAGCAGCTCGGGACAGGGAGTCTACAATGAGCAGTTCTTC. It translates to CASSSGQGVYNEQFF. The whole variable domain, filled in from reference TRBV11-3 and TRBJ2-1, reads EAGVVQSPRYKIIEKKQPVAFWCNPISGHNTLYWYLQNLGQGPELLIRYENEEAVDDSQLPKDRFSAERLKGVDSTLKIQPAELGDSAVYLCASSSGQGVYNEQFFGPGTRLTVL.

This clonotype was recorded a few times. V and J are TRBV19 and TRBJ2-5; perhaps TRBD2 as D (6 bases). Germline CDR1 reads LNHDA; CDR2 reads SQIVND (reference sequence). The V gene lost 3 bases and the J gene lost 1 base, with 12 bases spanning the gap. The CDR3 is made up of 15 amino acids. As DNA, the CDR3 is TGTGCCAGTAGTATCAATCAGGGACTCCAAGAGACCCAGTACTTC. Encoded protein: CASSINQGLQETQYF.

This clonotype occurred many times. V is TRBV5-1 and J is TRBJ2-3; 11 bases are shared with TRBD2. Losses at the gene ends were 0 bases for V and 4 bases for J; bases not matched to a gene: 4. This CDR3 has 16 residues. Germline V gives CDR1 SGHRS, CDR2 YFSETQ. CDR3 nucleotides: TGCGCCAGCAGCTTGGAGGGGACTAGCGGTGCAGATACGCAGTATTTT. Encoded protein: CASSLEGTSGADTQYF. Looking up the rest from reference TRBV5-1 and TRBJ2-3 gives the full variable domain: KAGVTQTPRYLIKTRGQQVTLSCSPISGHRSVSWYQQTPGQGLQFLFEYFSETQRNKGNFPGRFSGRQFSNSRSEMNVSTLELGDSALYLCASSLEGTSGADTQYFGPGTRLTVL.

This clonotype was seen ten or more times. The J gene is TRBJ1-1, the V gene TRBV5-1; a possible D gene is TRBD1 (5 bases). The V gene's germline CDR1 is SGHRS and CDR2 YFSETQ. V shed 3 bases and J shed 1 base, with 10 bases lying between them. CDR3 size: 14 residues. The CDR3 loop reads CASSWGTGNTEAFF. Written as DNA, the CDR3 is TGCGCCAGCAGCTGGGGGACGGGGAACACTGAAGCTTTCTTT.

This clonotype was recorded many times. This chain connects TRBV28 to TRBJ2-3; D remains unclear. With 7 bases removed from V and 1 base from J, the gap between germline ends came to 12 bases. CDR1 is MDHEN, CDR2 SYDVKM, per germline. The CDR3 runs to 14 residues. CDR3 loop: CASMKAARTDTQYF. The CDR3 DNA follows: TGTGCCAGCATGAAAGCAGCGCGCACAGATACGCAGTATTTT. Supplemented by reference TRBV28 and TRBJ2-3, the full variable domain reads DVKVTQSSRYLVKRTGEKVFLECVQDMDHENMFWYRQDPGLGLRLIYFSYDVKMKEKGDIPEGYSVSREKKERFSLILESASTNQTSMYLCASMKAARTDTQYFGPGTRLTVL.

This clonotype has just a few counts. The chain links TRBV20-1 to TRBJ1-2; TRBD1 is a possible D gene (5 bases). CDR1 is DFQATT, CDR2 SNEGSKA, per germline (reference sequence). This CDR3 has 13 amino acids. V lost 6 bases and J 4 bases, leaving 15 bases between the germline ends. CDR3 DNA: TGCAGTGCCCGACAGACTTATATCTATGGCTACACCTTC. Its protein product is CSARQTYIYGYTF.

This clonotype was observed many times. The chain uses TRBV5-1 and TRBJ2-5; 9 bases are a match to TRBD2. V dropped 0 bases and J dropped 2; count of bases not matched to a gene: 5. The CDR3 loop spans 16 amino acids. Looked up from germline, CDR1 is SGHRS and CDR2 is YFSETQ. CDR3 sequence: CASSLVPSGAQETQYF. CDR3 nucleotides: TGCGCCAGCAGCTTGGTTCCTAGCGGGGCTCAAGAGACCCAGTACTTC.

This clonotype was found many times. The V and J genes are TRBV12-3 or TRBV12-4 and TRBJ2-2; tentative D call: TRBD1 (6 bases). The V gene lost 6 bases and the J gene lost 4 bases, with 15 bases spanning the gap. The CDR3 extends over 15 amino acids. DNA for the CDR3: TGTGCCAGCAGCGCACGGGACAATCCCACCGGGGAGCTGTTTTTT. The encoded protein is CASSARDNPTGELFF.

This clonotype was seen at least ten times. The chain carries TRBV6-1 and TRBJ2-2, with TRBD2 as a possible D gene (5 bases). Germline lookup yields CDR1 MNHNS and CDR2 SASEGT. With 5 bases removed from V and 9 bases from J, the gap between germline ends came to 19 bases. The CDR3 spans 15 residues. For the CDR3, the DNA is TGTGCCAGCAGTAGGGTGAGGGTTAACAATTGGGAGCTGTTTTTT. Its protein product is CASSRVRVNNWELFF.

The chain uses TRBV6-4 and TRBJ2-3; D may match TRBD1 or TRBD2 (5 bases each). Deletions cut 4 bases from V and 0 bases from J, with 8 bases between. The CDR3 is made up of 14 amino acids. The germline gives CDR1 MRHNA, CDR2 SNTAGT. The CDR3 nucleotides are TGTGCCAGCAGTGGGGACGGGAGCACAGATACGCAGTATTTT. Protein sequence: CASSGDGSTDTQYF.

This clonotype was seen many times. The chain joins TRBV12-5 to TRBJ1-5; 7 nucleotides agree with TRBD1. This CDR3 comprises 15 residues. CDR1 is LGHNT and CDR2 is FRNRAP in the germline V gene. V shed 5 bases and J 5 bases; nucleotides not matched to a gene: 9. This CDR3 reads CASGVVGQSHQPQHF. The DNA for the CDR3 is TGTGCTAGTGGTGTAGTGGGACAGAGTCATCAGCCCCAGCATTTT.

This clonotype was detected ten times or more. The chain has TRBV12-3 or TRBV12-4 and TRBJ1-2; TRBD1 might be the D (5 bases). The ends were cut back, 5 bases at V and 3 bases at J, with 10 bases in the middle. CDR3 size: 13 residues. The CDR3: CASSTGTDYGYTF. The CDR3 DNA is TGTGCCAGCAGTACCGGGACCGACTATGGCTACACCTTC.